Below, 21 T cell receptor beta chains from the same sample are listed, as sequenced in a study of blood T cell repertoires in COVID-19. Repertoires were generated with immunoSEQ multiplex PCR, while TCRdb's copy carries only in-frame clones and drops some. This table holds fewer than 120,000 clones, roughly 82% found once. Sequenced material: peripheral blood. The receptors originated from a woman aged 60-70 years with acute or convalescent COVID-19.

The table lists this clone with a few counts. This sequence joins TRBV2 and TRBJ2-2, with a possible D match to TRBD1 (6 bases). This CDR3 has 14 residues. Germline CDR1 is SNHLY and CDR2 is FYNNEI. The ends were cut back, 6 bases at V and 5 bases at J, with 13 bases in the middle. The CDR3 DNA sequence: TGTGCCAGCAGGGGGGCGAGGTTGACCGGGGAGCTGTTTTTT. Its translation is CASRGARLTGELFF.

This clone was found a few times. V gene TRBV5-1 combines with J gene TRBJ2-1; D remains ambiguous. V was cut by 3 bases and J by 9 bases, with 10 bases left in between. This CDR3 region has 12 residues. Germline CDR1 reads SGHRS; CDR2 reads YFSETQ. CDR3 DNA sequence: TGCGCCAGCAGCTCCGGTCGGTCTGAGCAGTTCTTC. This codes for CASSSGRSEQFF.

The V call is TRBV7-9, the J call TRBJ2-4; 7 bases agree with TRBD1. CDR1 SEHNR and CDR2 FQNEAQ come from the germline V gene (reference sequence). The CDR3 length is 17 residues. With 4 bases clipped from V and 0 bases from J, the junction kept 9 bases outside the gene matches. The CDR3 region has the DNA TGTGCCAGCAGCTCAATAGTAGGGGGCTTAGCCAAAAACATTCAGTACTTC. It is translated as CASSSIVGGLAKNIQYF.

This chain uses TRBV28 with TRBJ1-2, with TRBD1 identical over 8 bases. This CDR3 comprises 13 residues. V shed 5 bases, J shed 4 bases, and the junction held 3 bases outside the gene matches. Germline CDR1 reads MDHEN; CDR2 reads SYDVKM. CDR3 amino acids: CASSAGTGYGYTF. The CDR3 DNA reads as TGTGCCAGCAGTGCCGGGACAGGCTATGGCTACACCTTC.

The chain is built from TRBV12-2 and TRBJ1-2; TRBD1 is taken as the D call from the table, unchecked against the DNA. TRBV12-2 is a recognized pseudogene. The CDR3 spans 13 residues. Written as DNA, the CDR3 is TGTGCAAGTCGCCCCAGGGGTTACTATGGCTACACCTTC. Protein product: CASRPRGYYGYTF.

The chain carries TRBV9 and TRBJ2-2, with 10 bases lining up with TRBD1. Germline-derived CDR1 and CDR2 are SGDLS and YYNGEE. The CDR3 covers 14 residues. V lost 2 bases, J lost 8 bases, and 3 bases stayed unmatched. CDR3 protein: CASSVGQGLGELFF. CDR3 in DNA: TGTGCCAGCAGCGTGGGACAGGGGTTGGGGGAGCTGTTTTTT.

The chain couples TRBV30 to TRBJ2-1, with unresolved D. Germline lookup yields CDR1 GTSNPN and CDR2 SVGIG (reference sequence). Deletions cut 2 bases from V and 0 bases from J, with 8 bases between. This CDR3 comprises 14 residues. The CDR3 here is CAWSLASSYNEQFF. CDR3 nucleotide sequence: TGTGCCTGGAGTTTAGCCAGCTCCTACAATGAGCAGTTCTTC.

This chain links TRBV6-5 with TRBJ2-5; D is unresolved. Germline CDR1 MNHEY, CDR2 SVGAGI. This CDR3 spans 12 amino acids. Trimming cost V 4 bases and J 5 bases, with 8 bases left between them. CDR3 sequence: CASSLGWETQYF. In DNA, the CDR3 is TGTGCCAGCAGTTTGGGCTGGGAGACCCAGTACTTC.

This clone was seen once. The chain carries TRBV7-3 and TRBJ2-3, with TRBD2 identical over 9 bases. V gave up 4 bases and J gave up 0 bases; unmatched junction bases: 2. CDR3 length equals 15 residues. The germline gives CDR1 SGHTA, CDR2 FQGTGA. The CDR3 sequence: CASSSAGGSTDTQYF. CDR3 coding DNA: TGTGCCAGCAGCTCCGCGGGGGGGAGCACAGATACGCAGTATTTT.

The chain has TRBV11-2 and TRBJ1-2, with D possibly being TRBD1 (5 bases). The V and J ends lost 2 bases and 3 bases respectively, with 13 bases between them. This CDR3 is 15 amino acids long. CDR1 is SGHAT, CDR2 FQNNGV, per germline. CDR3: CASSLSFTGHYGYTF. For the CDR3, the DNA is TGTGCCAGCAGCTTAAGCTTTACAGGTCACTATGGCTACACCTTC. Full variable domain (outside the CDR3, taken from reference TRBV11-2 and TRBJ1-2): EAGVAQSPRYKIIEKRQSVAFWCNPISGHATLYWYQQILGQGPKLLIQFQNNGVVDDSQLPKDRFSAERLKGVDSTLKIQPAKLEDSAVYLCASSLSFTGHYGYTFGSGTRLTVV.

J is TRBJ1-6 and V is TRBV5-1, with 9 nucleotides matching TRBD1. Germline CDR1 reads SGHRS; CDR2 reads YFSETQ. This CDR3 is 15 amino acids long. V lost 0 bases, J lost 10 bases, and 5 bases stayed unmatched. The CDR3 sequence is CASSLGTGVWSPLHF. Written as DNA, the CDR3 is TGCGCCAGCAGCTTGGGGACAGGGGTCTGGTCACCCCTCCACTTT.

The chain uses TRBV19 and TRBJ1-5; 8 nucleotides match TRBD1. Trimming took 3 bases from V and 3 from J; bases not matched to a gene: 1. Germline V gene sequence: CDR1 LNHDA, CDR2 SQIVND (reference sequence). The CDR3 contains 14 residues. The CDR3 coding sequence is TGTGCCAGTAGTATGGGACAGGTCAATCAGCCCCAGCATTTT. Its protein is CASSMGQVNQPQHF.

This clone appeared a single time. This chain connects TRBV27 to TRBJ2-5, with TRBD2 identical over 7 bases. V gave up 5 bases and J gave up 2 bases; unmatched junction bases: 8. The CDR3 sequence is 15 residues long. Germline-derived CDR1 and CDR2 are MNHEY and SMNVEV (reference sequence). CDR3 coding DNA: TGTGCCAGCAGTACCCTAACTAGCGCACAAGAGACCCAGTACTTC. Translated, it gives CASSTLTSAQETQYF.

This clone was seen only a few times. The rearrangement uses TRBV4-1 and TRBJ2-2; D is uncertain. The CDR3 extends over 15 amino acids. Germline CDR1 is MGHRA and CDR2 is YSYEKL. The ends were cut back, 1 base at V and 4 bases at J, with 10 bases in the middle. The CDR3 here is CASSQVLLSTGELFF. DNA for the CDR3: TGCGCCAGCAGCCAAGTCCTCCTGTCCACCGGGGAGCTGTTTTTT.

This clone has more than one count but fewer than ten. This rearrangement joins TRBV7-2 to TRBJ2-2; 10 bases agree with TRBD1. This CDR3 is 15 amino acids long. Germline lookup yields CDR1 SGHTA and CDR2 FQGNSA. The V segment lost 6 bases and the J segment 3 bases; nucleotides outside the gene matches: 4. CDR3 in amino acids: CASRKDRGYTGELFF. CDR3 in DNA: TGTGCCAGCAGGAAGGACAGGGGGTACACCGGGGAGCTGTTTTTT.

The gene calls are TRBV5-4 and TRBJ1-2, with TRBD1 as a possible D gene (5 bases). The ends were cut back, 0 bases at V and 6 bases at J, with 12 bases in the middle. From germline, CDR1 is SGHNT and CDR2 YYREEE (reference sequence). This CDR3 has 14 amino acids. The DNA for the CDR3 is TGTGCCAGCAGCTTGGTACAGGTGGAGCATGGCTACACCTTC. It encodes CASSLVQVEHGYTF. The complete variable domain, with remaining parts taken from reference TRBV5-4 and TRBJ1-2, reads ETGVTQSPTHLIKTRGQQVTLRCSSQSGHNTVSWYQQALGQGPQFIFQYYREEENGRGNFPPRFSGLQFPNYSSELNVNALELDDSALYLCASSLVQVEHGYTFGSGTRLTVV.

The chain has TRBV18 and TRBJ2-1; TRBD2 might be the D (6 bases). The CDR3 is 15 residues long. V lost 4 bases, J lost 5 bases, and 15 bases lay in between. In germline, CDR1 is KGHSH, CDR2 LQKENI. The CDR3 region is CASSLGLAPHNEQFF. Written as DNA, the CDR3 is TGTGCCAGCTCACTGGGACTCGCACCTCACAATGAGCAGTTCTTC.

V is TRBV10-3 and J is TRBJ2-2, with D possibly being TRBD1 (5 bases). The CDR3 contains 14 residues. The ends were cut back, 7 bases at V and 6 bases at J, with 15 bases in the middle. Germline assignment: CDR1 ENHRY and CDR2 SYGVKD. CDR3: CAIMRQGGAGELFF. As DNA, the CDR3 is TGTGCCATCATGCGGCAGGGTGGCGCCGGGGAGCTGTTTTTT.

This chain links TRBV18 with TRBJ1-5; 7 nucleotides agree with TRBD1. The germline CDR1 and CDR2 sequences are KGHSH and LQKENI. The CDR3 loop spans 15 amino acids. Losses at the gene ends were 3 bases for V and 3 bases for J; bases not matched to a gene: 5. The CDR3 loop reads CASSPSQGINQPQHF. The CDR3 DNA sequence: TGTGCCAGCTCACCTTCACAGGGGATCAATCAGCCCCAGCATTTT.

This sequence joins TRBV5-4 and TRBJ2-2, with D uncertain. Trimming left V 5 bases short and J 0 bases short, with 5 bases between. The germline gives CDR1 SGHNT, CDR2 YYREEE (reference sequence). This CDR3 spans 13 amino acids. The CDR3 region has the DNA TGTGCCAGCAGTTACTCGAACACCGGGGAGCTGTTTTTT. It is translated as CASSYSNTGELFF.

The rearrangement links TRBV9 to TRBJ2-7; TRBD2 matches at 9 bases. CDR1 and CDR2 from the germline V gene are SGDLS and YYNGEE. V lost 4 bases to trimming and J lost 5 bases; unmatched junction nucleotides: 16. The CDR3 has 17 amino acids. The CDR3 nucleotides are TGTGCCAGCAGCCCAACAGTCGCGGGGGGGAGGATCGACGAGCAGTACTTC. Amino acids: CASSPTVAGGRIDEQYF.